Below, 5 T cell receptor beta chains from the same sample are listed, as sequenced in a study of identical twins. TCRdb reanalysed the 5' RACE reads using MiXCR and keeps one entry per CDR3 protein. The repertoire consists of hundreds of thousands of distinct CDR3 sequences, with about 20% occurring once and the leading ten covering around 13%. These data also formed part of another study, on T cells expressing NK-cell markers.

The sample comprised PBMCs. These receptors came from a woman under 30 in good health.

This chain connects TRBV5-4 to TRBJ2-2; D call uncertain. The CDR3 contains 14 residues. Trimming took off 4 bases at V and 4 bases at J, with 11 bases between the two ends. Per the germline V gene, CDR1 is SGHNT and CDR2 is YYREEE (reference sequence). The CDR3 sequence: CASSGNWVTGELFF. CDR3 coding DNA: TGTGCCAGCAGCGGGAATTGGGTCACCGGGGAGCTGTTTTTT.

This clonotype was recorded a few times. The chain is built from TRBV9 and TRBJ2-3; 13 nucleotides match TRBD2. Trimming took 1 base from V and 4 from J; bases not matched to a gene: 12. This CDR3 is 19 amino acids long. CDR1 is SGDLS and CDR2 is YYNGEE in the germline V gene. The CDR3 DNA sequence: TGTGCCAGCAGCGTACGTGGTCTTACTAGCGGGGGGGCCTCAGATACGCAGTATTTT. It is translated as CASSVRGLTSGGASDTQYF.

V and J are TRBV11-1 and TRBJ1-4; 8 bases match TRBD1. V was clipped by 3 bases and J by 0 bases; unmatched bases: 9. The CDR3 covers 18 residues. Germline CDR1 is SGHAT and CDR2 is FQDESV (reference sequence). The CDR3 sequence: CASSLAHRGGPTNEKLFF. In nucleotides, the CDR3 is TGTGCCAGCAGCTTGGCTCACAGGGGGGGTCCAACTAATGAAAAACTGTTTTTT.

The rearrangement joins TRBV4-2 to TRBJ2-1; 11 bases agree with TRBD2. V was pared by 0 bases and J by 5 bases, with 3 bases of the junction left unmatched. The CDR3 has 16 residues. Germline V gives CDR1 LGHNA, CDR2 YNFKEQ. The CDR3: CASSQELAGGDNEQFF. In DNA form, the CDR3 reads TGTGCCAGCAGCCAAGAGCTAGCGGGAGGCGACAATGAGCAGTTCTTC.

This clonotype has more than one count but fewer than ten. The chain joins TRBV27 to TRBJ1-2, with TRBD1 matching 8 bases. This CDR3 has 16 residues. J gave up 4 bases and V 3 bases, and 10 bases lay outside the gene matches. Germline V lookup: CDR1 MNHEY, CDR2 SMNVEV (reference sequence). The CDR3 loop reads CASSFYGQGPAYGYTF. Written as DNA, the CDR3 is TGTGCCAGCAGTTTCTACGGACAGGGCCCGGCCTATGGCTACACCTTC.